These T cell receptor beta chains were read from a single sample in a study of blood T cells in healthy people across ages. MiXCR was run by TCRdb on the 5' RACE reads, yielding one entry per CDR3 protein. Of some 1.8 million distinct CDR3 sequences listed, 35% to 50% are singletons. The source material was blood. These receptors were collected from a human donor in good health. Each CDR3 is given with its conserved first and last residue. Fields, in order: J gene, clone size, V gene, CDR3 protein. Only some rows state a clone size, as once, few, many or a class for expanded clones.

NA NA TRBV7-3 CASSLSPTKGHEQYF
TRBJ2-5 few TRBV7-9 CASSLAPGQGTRETQYF
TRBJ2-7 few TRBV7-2 CASSLLGAGYEQYF
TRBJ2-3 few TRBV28 CATLQGYTDTQYF
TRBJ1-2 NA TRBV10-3 CAIGAEGGYYGYTF
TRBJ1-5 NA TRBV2 CASGALGGGNQPQHF
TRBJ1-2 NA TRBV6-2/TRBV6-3 CASQTWLNYGYTF
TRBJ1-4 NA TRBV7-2 CASSLVHRGNNEKLFF
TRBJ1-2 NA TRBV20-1 CSARPPQVDGYTF
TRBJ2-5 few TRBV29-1 CSVEGAQYF
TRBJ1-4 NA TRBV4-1 CASSQPGTGDEKLFF
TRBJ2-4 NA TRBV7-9 CASSLDRGDWNIQYF
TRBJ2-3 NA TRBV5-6 CASSLKQHTQYF
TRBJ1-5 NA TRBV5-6 CASSLYSYYSNQPQHF
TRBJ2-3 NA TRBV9 CASSVSGGEVTDTQYF
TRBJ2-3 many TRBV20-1 CSGEGPDTDTQYF
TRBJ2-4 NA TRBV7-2 CASSFNRAQNIQYF
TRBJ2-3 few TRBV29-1 CSVENRGGTDTQYF
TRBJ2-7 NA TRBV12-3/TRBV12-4 CASSLFGGPSSYEQYF
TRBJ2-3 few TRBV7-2 CASSSGTTSSVSTDTQYF
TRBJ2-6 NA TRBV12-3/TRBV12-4 CASSLVRAWEVLPSSGANVLTF
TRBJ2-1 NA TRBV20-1 CSASGSEHNEQFF
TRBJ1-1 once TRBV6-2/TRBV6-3 CASSYTYREESTEAFF
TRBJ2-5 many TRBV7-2 CASSLTLFEQYF
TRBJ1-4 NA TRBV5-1 CASSLVGFATNEKLFF
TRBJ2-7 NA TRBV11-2 CASSRDIDRGVDEQYF
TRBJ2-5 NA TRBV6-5 CASSYSPGFQETQYF
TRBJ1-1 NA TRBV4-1 CASSKTGVGTEAFF
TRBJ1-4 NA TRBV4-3 CASSLRHREELFF
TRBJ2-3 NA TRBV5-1 CASSYGLAAFTDTQYF
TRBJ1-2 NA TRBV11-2 CASSRSGRNNYGYTF
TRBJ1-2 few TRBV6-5 CASSSLDTNYGYTF
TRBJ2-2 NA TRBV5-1 CASSLDNSNTGELFF
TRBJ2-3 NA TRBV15 CATSRGWAELTDTQYF
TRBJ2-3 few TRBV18 CASSPGTVTYTQYF
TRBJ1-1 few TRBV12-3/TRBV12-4 CASSMGLGAFF
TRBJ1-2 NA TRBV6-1 CASSGGTIRGYTF
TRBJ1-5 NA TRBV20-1 CSARTLRAGQPQHF
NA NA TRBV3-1 CASSFSAGRQETQYF
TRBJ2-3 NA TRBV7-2 CASSYGGEGTDTQYF
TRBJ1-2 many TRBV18 CASSRQEDYTF
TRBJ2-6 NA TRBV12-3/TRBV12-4 CANSLGVGSFNVLTF
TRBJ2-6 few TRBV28 CASSRDGAVSGANVLTF
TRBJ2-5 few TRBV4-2 CASSPREIPQETQYF
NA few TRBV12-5 CASGLSGFQETQYF
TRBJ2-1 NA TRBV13 CASSSEMAQGGPEQFF
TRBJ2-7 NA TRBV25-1 CASSDPGTDPYEQYF
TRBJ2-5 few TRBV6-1 CASSGGGGRETQYF
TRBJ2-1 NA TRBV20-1 CSAIFYNEQFF